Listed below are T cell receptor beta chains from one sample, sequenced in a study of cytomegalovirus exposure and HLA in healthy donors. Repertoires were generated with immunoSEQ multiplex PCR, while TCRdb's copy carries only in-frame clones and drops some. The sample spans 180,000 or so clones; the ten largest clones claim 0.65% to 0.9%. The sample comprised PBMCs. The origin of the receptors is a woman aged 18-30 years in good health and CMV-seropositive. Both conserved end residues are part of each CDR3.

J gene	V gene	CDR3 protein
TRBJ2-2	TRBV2	CASSESRTIGELFF
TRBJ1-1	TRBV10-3	CAISEGTALNTEAFF
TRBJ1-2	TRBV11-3	CASSASGLNYGYTF
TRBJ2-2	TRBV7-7	CALGLGNTGELFF
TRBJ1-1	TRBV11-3	CASSYDLGQGDTEAFF
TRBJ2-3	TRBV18	CASSQTGEWTDTQYF
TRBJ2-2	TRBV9	CASSQYVVQNTGELFF
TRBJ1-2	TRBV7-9	CASSPKGDYGYTF
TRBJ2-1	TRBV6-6	CASSSSGRADEQFF
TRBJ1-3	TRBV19	CASSPRLVSSGNTIYF
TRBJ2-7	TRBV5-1	CASSSSGPTSGNVYEQYF
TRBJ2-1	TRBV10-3	CAISESLTGYNEQFF
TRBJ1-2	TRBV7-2	CASSLSQALPFLSTF
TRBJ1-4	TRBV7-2	CASSSRLMANEKLFF
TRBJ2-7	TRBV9	CASSGGTSGYEQYF
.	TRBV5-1	CASKDSAYEQYF